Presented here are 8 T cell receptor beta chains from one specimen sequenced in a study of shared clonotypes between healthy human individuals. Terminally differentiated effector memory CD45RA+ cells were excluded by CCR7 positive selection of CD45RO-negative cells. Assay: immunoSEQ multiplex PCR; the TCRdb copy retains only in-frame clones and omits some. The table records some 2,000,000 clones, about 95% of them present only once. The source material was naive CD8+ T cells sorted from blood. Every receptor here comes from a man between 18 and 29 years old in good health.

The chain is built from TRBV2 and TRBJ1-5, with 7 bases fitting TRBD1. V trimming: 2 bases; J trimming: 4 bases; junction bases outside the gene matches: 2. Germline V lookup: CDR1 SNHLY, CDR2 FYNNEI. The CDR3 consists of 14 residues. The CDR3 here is CASSEQGGNQPQHF. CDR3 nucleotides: TGTGCCAGCAGTGAACAGGGGGGAAATCAGCCCCAGCATTTT.

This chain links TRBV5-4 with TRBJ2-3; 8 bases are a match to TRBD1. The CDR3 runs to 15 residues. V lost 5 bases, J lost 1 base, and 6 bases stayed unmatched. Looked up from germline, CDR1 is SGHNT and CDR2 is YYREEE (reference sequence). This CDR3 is CASSSATGGTDTQYF. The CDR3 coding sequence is TGTGCCAGCAGTTCGGCGACAGGGGGCACAGATACGCAGTATTTT.

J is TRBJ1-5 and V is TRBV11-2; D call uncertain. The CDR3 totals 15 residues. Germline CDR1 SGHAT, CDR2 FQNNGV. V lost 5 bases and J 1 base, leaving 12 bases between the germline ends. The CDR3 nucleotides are TGTGCCAGCAGCCCGGACCCGGACAGCAATCAGCCCCAGCATTTT. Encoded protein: CASSPDPDSNQPQHF.

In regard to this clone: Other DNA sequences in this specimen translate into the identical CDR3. The DNA of the CDR3 is TGTGCCAGCAGCTTGGGGACAGGTCACTATGGCTACACCTTC. Translation: CASSLGTGHYGYTF. This chain joins TRBV7-9 and TRBJ1-2; 8 nucleotides line up with TRBD1. The V and J ends lost 3 bases and 3 bases, in that order; junction bases with no gene match: 3. Germline CDR1 SEHNR, CDR2 FQNEAQ (reference sequence). CDR3 length equals 14 residues.

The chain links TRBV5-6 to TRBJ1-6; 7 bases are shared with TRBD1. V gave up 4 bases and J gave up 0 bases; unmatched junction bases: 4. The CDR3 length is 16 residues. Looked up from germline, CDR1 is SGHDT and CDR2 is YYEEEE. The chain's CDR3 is CASSVDRRSYNSPLHF. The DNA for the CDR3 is TGTGCCAGCAGCGTGGACAGGCGCTCCTATAATTCACCCCTCCACTTT.

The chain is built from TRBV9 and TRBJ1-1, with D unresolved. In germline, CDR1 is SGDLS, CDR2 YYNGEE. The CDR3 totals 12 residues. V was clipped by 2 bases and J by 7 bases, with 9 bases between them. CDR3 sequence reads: CASSVMSGEAFF. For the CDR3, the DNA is TGTGCCAGCAGCGTGATGAGTGGTGAAGCTTTCTTT.

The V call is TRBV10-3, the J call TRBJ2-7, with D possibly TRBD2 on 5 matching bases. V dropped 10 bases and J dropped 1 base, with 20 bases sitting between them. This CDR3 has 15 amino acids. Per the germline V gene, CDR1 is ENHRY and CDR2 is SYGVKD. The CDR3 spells CATHGGQESSYEQYF. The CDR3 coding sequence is TGTGCCACCCACGGCGGGCAGGAGTCTTCCTACGAGCAGTACTTC.

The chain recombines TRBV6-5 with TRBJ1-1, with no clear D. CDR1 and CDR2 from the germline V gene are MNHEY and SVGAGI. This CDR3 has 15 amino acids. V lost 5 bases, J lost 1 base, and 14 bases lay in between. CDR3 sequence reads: CASSPLVFKNTEAFF. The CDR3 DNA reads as TGTGCCAGCAGTCCCCTCGTCTTCAAGAACACTGAAGCTTTCTTT.